A single sample is the source of the 17 T cell receptor beta chains below, sequenced in a study of T cell responses to AZD1222 COVID-19 vaccine. Measured with immunoSEQ multiplex PCR; TCRdb has only the in-frame clones, and not every one. The profile covers some 150,000 clones, with approximately 83% appearing a single time and around 7.8% taken by the ten largest. This material consisted of peripheral blood, taken on day 0 of AZD1222 vaccination. These receptors originate from an adult in good health.

The chain uses TRBV5-1 and TRBJ1-5; D gene uncertain. The CDR3 is 14 residues long. V was clipped by 2 bases and J by 7 bases, with 13 bases between them. In germline, CDR1 is SGHRS, CDR2 YFSETQ. The CDR3 spells CASSFIPESQPQHF. In DNA, the CDR3 is TGCGCCAGCAGCTTTATACCCGAGAGCCAGCCCCAGCATTTT.

J is TRBJ1-1 and V is TRBV30; D remains unclear. This CDR3 region has 10 residues. The V gene lost 2 bases and the J gene lost 5 bases, with 3 bases spanning the gap. Germline V gene data show CDR1 as GTSNPN and CDR2 as SVGIG (reference sequence). The CDR3 sequence is CAWSLTEAFF. In nucleotides, the CDR3 is TGTGCCTGGAGTTTAACTGAAGCTTTCTTT.

V usage is TRBV29-1 and J usage is TRBJ2-1, with D possibly TRBD2 on 5 matching bases. Germline values: CDR1 SQVTM, CDR2 ANQGSEA. The CDR3 is made up of 16 amino acids. V was pared by 0 bases and J by 1 base, with 13 bases between. CDR3 residues: CSVEDRSSASYNEQFF. The CDR3 nucleotides read TGCAGCGTTGAAGATCGGAGTAGCGCGTCCTACAATGAGCAGTTCTTC.

This rearrangement joins TRBV5-1 to TRBJ1-5; D remains unclear. Germline V lookup: CDR1 SGHRS, CDR2 YFSETQ. The CDR3 extends over 13 amino acids. Trimming shortened V by 3 bases and J by 4 bases, and 8 bases separated the two germline ends. CDR3 sequence (DNA): TGCGCCAGCAGCTCTGGGCAAAATCAGCCCCAGCATTTT. It specifies CASSSGQNQPQHF.

This clone was seen just once. For the CDR3, the DNA is TGTGCCAGCAGGACAGTCCGGAACACTGAAGCTTTCTTT. It translates to CASRTVRNTEAFF. This chain links TRBV2 with TRBJ1-1; possibly TRBD1 for D (5 bases). Germline CDR1 and CDR2: SNHLY and FYNNEI. CDR3 length equals 13 residues. V gave up 6 bases and J gave up 1 base, with 9 bases separating them. Full variable domain (rest looked up from reference TRBV2 and TRBJ1-1): EPEVTQTPSHQVTQMGQEVILRCVPISNHLYFYWYRQILGQKVEFLVSFYNNEISEKSEIFDDQFSVERPDGSNFTLKIRSTKLEDSAMYFCASRTVRNTEAFFGQGTRLTVV.

This rearrangement joins TRBV27 to TRBJ2-5; 11 bases are shared with TRBD2. The length of the CDR3 is 15 residues. The germline gives CDR1 MNHEY, CDR2 SMNVEV (reference sequence). Unmatched junction bases numbered 8, after V lost 4 bases and J lost 7 bases. The CDR3, as DNA: TGTGCCAGCAGTTCGGGACTAGCGGCCTCAGGGACCCAGTACTTC. Translating it yields CASSSGLAASGTQYF.

The rearrangement joins TRBV5-1 to TRBJ1-1; D not resolved. Germline values: CDR1 SGHRS, CDR2 YFSETQ. CDR3 length: 13 amino acids. Trimming took 0 bases from V and 2 from J, leaving 5 bases between them. CDR3 in DNA: TGCGCCAGCAGCTTGGAGACTAACACTGAAGCTTTCTTT. It encodes CASSLETNTEAFF. Full variable domain (outside the CDR3, taken from reference TRBV5-1 and TRBJ1-1): KAGVTQTPRYLIKTRGQQVTLSCSPISGHRSVSWYQQTPGQGLQFLFEYFSETQRNKGNFPGRFSGRQFSNSRSEMNVSTLELGDSALYLCASSLETNTEAFFGQGTRLTVV.

The chain joins TRBV10-3 to TRBJ1-1; tentative D call: TRBD1 (6 bases). The V gene lost 6 bases and the J gene lost 1 base, with 9 bases spanning the gap. The CDR3 runs 13 residues. Germline CDR1 is ENHRY and CDR2 is SYGVKD. The CDR3 sequence: CAIRQGRNTEAFF. The CDR3 DNA reads TGTGCCATCAGACAGGGCCGGAACACTGAAGCTTTCTTT.

The rearrangement links TRBV30 to TRBJ1-5; TRBD1 agrees at 9 bases. Germline V gives CDR1 GTSNPN, CDR2 SVGIG (reference sequence). The trim removed 1 base at V and 2 bases at J, leaving 9 bases unmatched. The CDR3 runs 17 residues. CDR3 in DNA: TGTGCCTGGAGTGCCGGGACAGGGATAAGGGGCAATCAGCCCCAGCATTTT. Protein product: CAWSAGTGIRGNQPQHF.

The chain recombines TRBV2 with TRBJ2-3; 9 nucleotides agree with TRBD2. The CDR3 is 15 residues long. With V trimmed by 2 bases and J by 4 bases, 4 bases remained unmatched. Germline V gives CDR1 SNHLY, CDR2 FYNNEI. The CDR3 sequence: CASSERTSVADTQYF. CDR3 nucleotides: TGTGCCAGCAGTGAAAGGACTAGCGTGGCAGATACGCAGTATTTT.

This rearrangement joins TRBV7-9 to TRBJ1-2; the match to TRBD1 covers 7 bases. CDR1 is SEHNR and CDR2 is FQNEAQ in the germline V gene (reference sequence). V trimming: 5 bases; J trimming: 4 bases; junction bases outside the gene matches: 7. This CDR3 region has 14 residues. Written as DNA, the CDR3 is TGTGCCAGCAGCCGAGGACAGGCTTCCTATGGCTACACCTTC. This sequence encodes CASSRGQASYGYTF.

The rearrangement links TRBV19 to TRBJ1-5, with D maybe TRBD1 (6 bases). Germline-derived CDR1 and CDR2 are LNHDA and SQIVND (reference sequence). The CDR3 covers 16 residues. Trimming took off 5 bases at V and 0 bases at J, with 14 bases between the two ends. CDR3 bases: TGTGCCAGTAGTCTTACAGGGACCTATAGCAATCAGCCCCAGCATTTT. As protein: CASSLTGTYSNQPQHF.

This clone was counted a few times. The chain joins TRBV12-5 to TRBJ2-2; the D is unclear. CDR1 and CDR2 from the germline V gene are LGHNT and FRNRAP. CDR3 size: 14 residues. Trimming cost V 5 bases and J 4 bases, with 11 bases left between them. CDR3 sequence reads: CASGTLGVTGELFF. The CDR3 nucleotides are TGTGCTAGTGGTACCCTAGGAGTCACCGGGGAGCTGTTTTTT.

The chain has TRBV4-1 and TRBJ2-4; perhaps TRBD1 as D (6 bases). Trimming shortened V by 0 bases and J by 3 bases, and 12 bases separated the two germline ends. This CDR3 is 16 amino acids long. Looked up from germline, CDR1 is MGHRA and CDR2 is YSYEKL. The CDR3 reads CASSQDGQNFKNIQYF. For the CDR3, the DNA is TGCGCCAGCAGCCAAGACGGACAGAACTTCAAAAACATTCAGTACTTC.

V usage is TRBV5-5 and J usage is TRBJ2-4; 12 nucleotides match TRBD2. V dropped 0 bases and J dropped 0; count of bases not matched to a gene: 1. The CDR3 runs 17 residues. Germline V gives CDR1 SGHKS, CDR2 YYEKEE (reference sequence). Here the CDR3 reads CASSLASGGVAKNIQYF. CDR3 bases: TGTGCCAGCAGCTTGGCTAGCGGGGGGGTAGCCAAAAACATTCAGTACTTC. Based on the CDR3 plus reference TRBV5-5 and TRBJ2-4, the full variable domain is DAGVTQSPTHLIKTRGQQVTLRCSPISGHKSVSWYQQVLGQGPQFIFQYYEKEERGRGNFPDRFSARQFPNYSSELNVNALLLGDSALYLCASSLASGGVAKNIQYFGAGTRLSVL.

A single count supports this clone. The V call is TRBV12-3 or TRBV12-4, the J call TRBJ1-1, with TRBD1 matching over 7 bases. Trimming took 7 bases from V and 4 from J; bases not matched to a gene: 6. This CDR3 region has 13 residues. CDR3 bases: TGTGCCAGCATCCGCCGGGACAGCACTGAAGCTTTCTTT. It translates to CASIRRDSTEAFF.

The chain couples TRBV21-1 to TRBJ2-7; the table's TRBD2 call for D was not verified on the DNA. TRBV21-1 is designated a pseudogene. CDR3 length: 15 residues. The CDR3 nucleotides read TGTGCCAGCAGCAGTATCGAGGGAAGAGGATACGAGCAGTACTTC. Protein product: CASSSIEGRGYEQYF.